Presented here are 31 T cell receptor beta chains from one specimen sequenced in a study of cytomegalovirus exposure and HLA in healthy donors. The PCR was carried out with 60 Vbeta primers and 13 Jbeta primers. The repertoire was sequenced with immunoSEQ multiplex PCR; TCRdb's copy has only in-frame clones and lacks some. The data hold tens of thousands of clones, with approximately 82% observed a single time. Sequencing used PBMCs. These TCRs come from a man in his forties in good health and CMV-seronegative.

The chain employs TRBV5-1 and TRBJ1-2; the D gene is possibly TRBD1 (6 bases). The CDR3 is 14 residues long. V was trimmed by 4 bases and J by 2 bases, leaving 12 bases between them. Germline CDR1 SGHRS, CDR2 YFSETQ. The CDR3 DNA sequence: TGCGCCAGCAGCGCCAGCAGGGGAAACTATGGCTACACCTTC. Protein: CASSASRGNYGYTF. The whole variable domain, filled in from reference TRBV5-1 and TRBJ1-2, reads KAGVTQTPRYLIKTRGQQVTLSCSPISGHRSVSWYQQTPGQGLQFLFEYFSETQRNKGNFPGRFSGRQFSNSRSEMNVSTLELGDSALYLCASSASRGNYGYTFGSGTRLTVV.

The V and J genes are TRBV6-6 and TRBJ2-7, with TRBD2 as a possible D gene (6 bases). This CDR3 region has 13 residues. CDR1 and CDR2 from the germline V gene are MNHNY and SVGAGI (reference sequence). V lost 5 bases to trimming and J lost 2 bases, with 10 bases between them. The CDR3 DNA sequence: TGTGCCAGCAGTCCCACGGGGGCCTACGAGCAGTACTTC. Protein product: CASSPTGAYEQYF.

V gene TRBV27 combines with J gene TRBJ1-2; 9 bases align to TRBD1. J gave up 4 bases and V 5 bases, and 14 bases lay outside the gene matches. Looked up from germline, CDR1 is MNHEY and CDR2 is SMNVEV (reference sequence). The CDR3 runs to 17 residues. The CDR3 bases are TGTGCCAGCAGTCGCGGGACAGGGTATTCGGGCGCCTATGGCTACACCTTC. Amino acid sequence: CASSRGTGYSGAYGYTF.

The rearrangement joins TRBV7-8 to TRBJ2-7; 7 bases are a match to TRBD1. Germline values: CDR1 SGHVS, CDR2 FQNEAQ. The CDR3 is made up of 15 amino acids. With 0 bases clipped from V and 6 bases from J, the junction kept 8 bases outside the gene matches. The CDR3 is CASSLARQGMGEQYF. In DNA form, the CDR3 reads TGTGCCAGCAGCTTAGCGCGACAGGGTATGGGCGAGCAGTACTTC.

There are many counts of this clone. The chain recombines TRBV19 with TRBJ1-6; 11 bases align to TRBD1. CDR1 is LNHDA, CDR2 SQIVND, per germline (reference sequence). With 6 bases clipped from V and 10 bases from J, the junction kept 5 bases outside the gene matches. The CDR3 covers 14 residues. CDR3 in DNA: TGTGCCAGTAGCGGGACAGGGGGAACCTCACCCCTCCACTTT. This encodes CASSGTGGTSPLHF.

This clone has a handful of counts. Written as DNA, the CDR3 is TGTGCCAGCCGCCAGGAGGTGACTGAAGCTTTCTTT. Translation gives CASRQEVTEAFF. This chain joins TRBV7-9 and TRBJ1-1; D is unresolved. Germline V gene lookup returns CDR1 SEHNR and CDR2 FQNEAQ (reference sequence). The CDR3 spans 12 residues. V was clipped by 8 bases and J by 5 bases, with 12 bases between them.

The chain is built from TRBV5-4 and TRBJ2-7; the D gene is possibly TRBD2 (6 bases). The CDR3 extends over 13 amino acids. V was trimmed by 9 bases and J by 7 bases, leaving 20 bases between them. CDR1 is SGHNT, CDR2 YYREEE, per germline (reference sequence). The CDR3 reads CAISGRPGGEQYF. The CDR3 nucleotides are TGTGCCATATCGGGACGCCCCGGGGGAGAGCAGTACTTC.

The chain's CDR3 is CASSQGSRLRDTQYF. The CDR3 region has the DNA TGTGCCAGCAGTCAGGGTTCCCGTCTGCGAGATACGCAGTATTTT. The genes are TRBV6-5 and TRBJ2-3; D possibly corresponds to TRBD1 (5 bases). Trimming took 5 bases from V and 5 from J, leaving 17 bases between them. The CDR3 consists of 15 residues. The germline V gene has CDR1 MNHEY and CDR2 SVGAGI.

This clone has only a few counts. The chain carries TRBV9 and TRBJ1-2, with a possible D match to TRBD1 (6 bases). Germline assignment: CDR1 SGDLS and CDR2 YYNGEE. This CDR3 has 15 residues. V shed 3 bases and J shed 5 bases, with 17 bases lying between them. The CDR3 spells CASSAAQNRVYGYTF. As DNA, the CDR3 is TGTGCCAGCAGCGCCGCCCAGAACAGGGTTTATGGCTACACCTTC.

Within the sample, this clone is medium-sized. V is TRBV6-4 and J is TRBJ1-5, with 10 bases aligning to TRBD1. Trimming at V came to 2 bases and at J to 2 bases, leaving 0 bases not matched to a gene. Looked up from germline, CDR1 is MRHNA and CDR2 is SNTAGT. This CDR3 is 15 amino acids long. The CDR3 DNA follows: TGTGCCAGCAGTGACGGGACAGGGGGCAATCAGCCCCAGCATTTT. Protein sequence: CASSDGTGGNQPQHF.

The rearrangement links TRBV19 to TRBJ1-1, with 8 nucleotides matching TRBD1. CDR3 size: 13 residues. Germline CDR1 reads LNHDA; CDR2 reads SQIVND (reference sequence). V shed 6 bases, J shed 11 bases, and the junction held 11 bases outside the gene matches. CDR3 nucleotides: TGTGCCAGTAGCCCCAGGGGGCAACGGGTGGCTTTCTTT. Its protein product is CASSPRGQRVAFF.

The chain uses TRBV7-9 and TRBJ2-5; 7 bases are shared with TRBD1. With V trimmed by 6 bases and J by 3 bases, 7 bases remained unmatched. The V gene's germline CDR1 is SEHNR and CDR2 FQNEAQ (reference sequence). CDR3 length equals 14 residues. In nucleotides, the CDR3 is TGTGCCAGCAGTCCAACAGGGGATAAAGAGACCCAGTACTTC. Translating gives CASSPTGDKETQYF.

V usage is TRBV5-1 and J usage is TRBJ1-2; D unclear. CDR1 SGHRS and CDR2 YFSETQ come from the germline V gene. The CDR3 loop spans 13 amino acids. V shed 1 base and J shed 3 bases, with 7 bases lying between them. CDR3 protein: CASSLNRDYGYTF. CDR3 coding DNA: TGCGCCAGCAGCTTGAACCGGGACTATGGCTACACCTTC.

This clone has a handful of counts. The chain links TRBV4-1 to TRBJ1-5; the D is unclear. Germline values: CDR1 MGHRA, CDR2 YSYEKL. The CDR3 is made up of 14 amino acids. Trimming left V 0 bases short and J 9 bases short, with 12 bases between. The CDR3 loop reads CASSQDDAEWPQHF. The CDR3 region has the DNA TGCGCCAGCAGCCAAGATGATGCGGAGTGGCCCCAGCATTTT.

This chain uses TRBV25-1 with TRBJ1-2, with no clear D. V was cut by 1 base and J by 6 bases, with 9 bases left in between. Germline V lookup: CDR1 MGHDK, CDR2 SYGVNS. The CDR3 consists of 13 residues. CDR3 loop: CASSELSKDGYTF. The CDR3 DNA reads as TGTGCCAGCAGTGAATTGAGTAAAGATGGCTACACCTTC.

The rearrangement uses TRBV6-6 and TRBJ2-7, with D tentatively TRBD1 (7 bases). Trimming removed 8 bases from V and 0 bases from J, with 20 bases in between. Per germline, CDR1 MNHNY and CDR2 SVGAGI (reference sequence). CDR3 length: 16 amino acids. The CDR3 loop is CASRAGGRGHSYEQYF. The CDR3 nucleotides are TGTGCCAGCCGCGCAGGGGGGCGGGGCCACTCCTACGAGCAGTACTTC.

The chain is built from TRBV4-1 and TRBJ1-2; 9 bases fit TRBD1. CDR1 and CDR2 from the germline V gene are MGHRA and YSYEKL. V lost 3 bases, J lost 7 bases, and 12 bases stayed unmatched. This CDR3 contains 16 residues. The CDR3 reads CASSQGLQGARGGYTF. CDR3 nucleotide sequence: TGCGCCAGCAGCCAGGGATTACAGGGGGCGCGTGGTGGCTACACCTTC.

This clone was observed a handful of times. The chain is built from TRBV9 and TRBJ2-1; 7 nucleotides match TRBD2. Germline V lookup: CDR1 SGDLS, CDR2 YYNGEE. The trim removed 0 bases at V and 15 bases at J, leaving 6 bases unmatched. This CDR3 is 12 amino acids long. CDR3 sequence: CASSVDREDRFF. The CDR3 DNA follows: TGTGCCAGCAGCGTAGATCGGGAGGATCGGTTCTTC.

Ten or more counts support this clone. The rearrangement uses TRBV6-1 and TRBJ1-1; no firm D call. With 6 bases removed from V and 10 bases from J, the gap between germline ends came to 12 bases. The CDR3 totals 11 residues. From germline, CDR1 is MNHNS and CDR2 SASEGT. The DNA for the CDR3 is TGTGCCAGCAGGACTACACGGGGAGCTTTCTTT. Its translation: CASRTTRGAFF.

This chain joins TRBV20-1 and TRBJ2-7; TRBD1 might be the D (5 bases). V was clipped by 6 bases and J by 6 bases, with 12 bases between them. The CDR3 runs to 11 residues. Germline V gene lookup returns CDR1 DFQATT and CDR2 SNEGSKA (reference sequence). The CDR3 DNA follows: TGCAGTGCGGGGCGCGGTCGCGAGCAGTACTTC. Amino acids: CSAGRGREQYF.

The chain links TRBV4-1 to TRBJ1-2, with a weak D call TRBD1 (6 bases). Trimming took off 2 bases at V and 5 bases at J, with 12 bases between the two ends. Germline values: CDR1 MGHRA, CDR2 YSYEKL. This CDR3 spans 14 amino acids. The CDR3 loop reads CASSQTGQRYGYTF. DNA for the CDR3: TGCGCCAGCAGCCAAACCGGACAGAGATATGGCTACACCTTC.

This clone was observed a single time. J is TRBJ2-5 and V is TRBV2; TRBD2 aligns across 11 bases. The CDR3 is made up of 17 amino acids. Looked up from germline, CDR1 is SNHLY and CDR2 is FYNNEI. J gave up 3 bases and V 2 bases, and 8 bases lay outside the gene matches. The CDR3 region has the DNA TGTGCCAGCAGTGAAACTAGCGGGAGAGTTAGGAAAGAGACCCAGTACTTC. Residues: CASSETSGRVRKETQYF.

The J gene is TRBJ1-1, the V gene TRBV6-5, with 10 bases fitting TRBD1. V was clipped by 8 bases and J by 0 bases; unmatched bases: 3. CDR1 is MNHEY and CDR2 is SVGAGI in the germline V gene. The CDR3 spans 14 residues. The DNA for the CDR3 is TGTGCCAGCTGGACAGGGGGAATGAACACTGAAGCTTTCTTT. It is translated as CASWTGGMNTEAFF.

This sequence joins TRBV30 and TRBJ1-4; unclear D gene. Trimming stripped 2 bases from V and 8 bases from J, with 12 bases between. The CDR3 totals 13 residues. Looked up from germline, CDR1 is GTSNPN and CDR2 is SVGIG (reference sequence). The CDR3 reads CAWSRMSGEKLFF. DNA for the CDR3: TGTGCCTGGAGTCGAATGAGCGGAGAAAAACTGTTTTTT. Drawing the rest from reference TRBV30 and TRBJ1-4, the complete variable domain is SQTIHQWPATLVQPVGSPLSLECTVEGTSNPNLYWYRQAAGRGLQLLFYSVGIGQISSEVPQNLSASRPQDRQFILSSKKLLLSDSGFYLCAWSRMSGEKLFFGSGTQLSVL.

The CDR3 nucleotides are TGTGCCAGCAGCTCCCGGACAGGGGGCTTCAATGGCTACACCTTC. Translating gives CASSSRTGGFNGYTF. This chain uses TRBV5-4 with TRBJ1-2; 11 bases align to TRBD1. With 3 bases clipped from V and 6 bases from J, the junction kept 7 bases outside the gene matches. Per germline, CDR1 SGHNT and CDR2 YYREEE (reference sequence). CDR3 size: 15 residues.

The chain couples TRBV5-1 to TRBJ2-3, with D unresolved. V was trimmed by 0 bases and J by 0 bases, leaving 11 bases between them. CDR1 SGHRS and CDR2 YFSETQ come from the germline V gene. The CDR3 covers 16 residues. The CDR3 loop reads CASSLGFGGSTDTQYF. CDR3 coding DNA: TGCGCCAGCAGCTTGGGATTTGGCGGTAGCACAGATACGCAGTATTTT. Filled out from reference TRBV5-1 and TRBJ2-3, the complete variable domain reads KAGVTQTPRYLIKTRGQQVTLSCSPISGHRSVSWYQQTPGQGLQFLFEYFSETQRNKGNFPGRFSGRQFSNSRSEMNVSTLELGDSALYLCASSLGFGGSTDTQYFGPGTRLTVL.

This chain links TRBV5-1 with TRBJ1-1; a weak D match, TRBD1 (6 bases). Germline V gene data show CDR1 as SGHRS and CDR2 as YFSETQ. Trimming shortened V by 1 base and J by 9 bases, and 16 bases separated the two germline ends. CDR3 length: 14 amino acids. Written as DNA, the CDR3 is TGCGCCAGCAGCTTGCAAGAGACAGGCGGTCAAGCTTTCTTT. This encodes CASSLQETGGQAFF. The entire variable domain, with the rest obtained from reference TRBV5-1 and TRBJ1-1, is as follows: KAGVTQTPRYLIKTRGQQVTLSCSPISGHRSVSWYQQTPGQGLQFLFEYFSETQRNKGNFPGRFSGRQFSNSRSEMNVSTLELGDSALYLCASSLQETGGQAFFGQGTRLTVV.

The rearrangement links TRBV27 to TRBJ1-4; D is perhaps TRBD1 (6 bases). This CDR3 has 17 residues. The V and J ends lost 7 bases and 8 bases respectively, with 26 bases between them. The germline V gene encodes CDR1 MNHEY and CDR2 SMNVEV (reference sequence). The CDR3 loop is CASTQWGTITPAEKLFF. In nucleotides, the CDR3 is TGTGCCAGCACCCAGTGGGGGACAATAACTCCGGCCGAAAAACTGTTTTTT. Combining the CDR3 with reference TRBV27 and TRBJ1-4 gives the whole variable domain EAQVTQNPRYLITVTGKKLTVTCSQNMNHEYMSWYRQDPGLGLRQIYYSMNVEVTDKGDVPEGYKVSRKEKRNFPLILESPSPNQTSLYFCASTQWGTITPAEKLFFGSGTQLSVL.

This clone was recorded once. The chain links TRBV18 to TRBJ2-6; maybe TRBD1 (7 bases). The germline gives CDR1 KGHSH, CDR2 LQKENI. V was cut by 0 bases and J by 4 bases, with 22 bases left in between. The CDR3 spans 20 residues. As DNA, the CDR3 is TGTGCCAGCTCACCACCGGCCAGCAGGGGGACTTACTCAGGGGCCAACGTCCTGACTTTC. Encoded protein: CASSPPASRGTYSGANVLTF.

Here the CDR3 DNA reads TGCGCCAGCAGCGTGACAGGGAATGAGCAGTTCTTC. This sequence encodes CASSVTGNEQFF. The chain joins TRBV10-1 to TRBJ2-1; 7 bases align to TRBD1. Germline loops: CDR1 WNHNN, CDR2 SYGVQD (reference sequence). With 6 bases clipped from V and 7 bases from J, the junction kept 3 bases outside the gene matches. This CDR3 has 12 amino acids.

This chain uses TRBV6-5 with TRBJ1-2; perhaps TRBD1 as D (5 bases). There are 12 residues in the CDR3. Germline-derived CDR1 and CDR2 are MNHEY and SVGAGI. The V gene lost 5 bases and the J gene lost 8 bases, with 12 bases spanning the gap. The CDR3 reads CASSRWGEGYTF. The CDR3 DNA reads TGTGCCAGCAGTCGGTGGGGCGAAGGCTACACCTTC.